This entry lists 15 T cell receptor beta chains sequenced from one sample in a study of T cell responses to AZD1222 COVID-19 vaccine. Profiled with immunoSEQ multiplex PCR; TCRdb holds only in-frame clones, not every one. This table holds about 270,000 clones, 85% to 95% found once. This material consisted of peripheral blood, taken 28 days after the second AZD1222 dose. Receptors originate from an adult who received the AZD1222 COVID-19 vaccine.

This clone is a singleton in its sample. The chain uses TRBV6-6 and TRBJ1-5; D is uncertain. V was trimmed by 6 bases and J by 3 bases, leaving 6 bases between them. CDR1 MNHNY and CDR2 SVGAGI come from the germline V gene (reference sequence). The length of the CDR3 is 12 residues. CDR3 sequence reads: CASREPNQPQHF. CDR3 sequence (DNA): TGTGCCAGCAGAGAACCCAATCAGCCCCAGCATTTT.

V usage is TRBV10-1 and J usage is TRBJ2-7; perhaps TRBD1 as D (5 bases). This CDR3 contains 14 residues. Germline V gene lookup returns CDR1 WNHNN and CDR2 SYGVQD (reference sequence). Trimming took 6 bases from V and 7 from J, leaving 19 bases between them. The CDR3: CASRSTSRVSEQYF. DNA of the CDR3: TGCGCCAGCAGATCAACCTCCAGGGTGAGTGAGCAGTACTTC.

The chain uses TRBV7-8 and TRBJ2-7; 7 positions agree with TRBD2. V lost 0 bases and J lost 6; bases outside the gene matches: 11. Germline CDR1 is SGHVS and CDR2 is FQNEAQ. The CDR3 has 16 amino acids. The CDR3 loop is CASSLARAGPFSEQYF. CDR3 in DNA: TGTGCCAGCAGCTTAGCGCGAGCGGGACCCTTCTCCGAGCAGTACTTC.

In DNA form, the CDR3 reads TGCGCCAGCAGCCAAGAAAGGGCAGGAGCTATTAATGAAAAACTGTTTTTT. It translates to CASSQERAGAINEKLFF. The chain is built from TRBV4-3 and TRBJ1-4; D not certain. Trimming took 0 bases from V and 4 from J, leaving 15 bases between them. Germline V gene data show CDR1 as LGHNA and CDR2 as YSLEER. There are 17 residues in the CDR3.

The chain has TRBV6-1 and TRBJ2-7; D is ambiguous. The V end lost 3 bases, the J end lost 4 bases, and 7 bases lay between the germline ends. CDR1 and CDR2 from the germline V gene are MNHNS and SASEGT. This CDR3 has 12 amino acids. CDR3 in amino acids: CASSDRAYEQYF. CDR3 sequence (DNA): TGTGCCAGCAGTGATAGGGCATACGAGCAGTACTTC.

The chain is built from TRBV19 and TRBJ1-4, with 8 bases aligning to TRBD1. The CDR3 is made up of 14 amino acids. J lost 6 bases, V lost 4 bases, and 4 bases had no gene match. Germline lookup yields CDR1 LNHDA and CDR2 SQIVND (reference sequence). CDR3 DNA: TGTGCCAGTAGTAGACAGGGGAAAGATGAAAAACTGTTTTTT. Its protein is CASSRQGKDEKLFF. Together with reference TRBV19 and TRBJ1-4, the CDR3 gives the full variable domain: DGGITQSPKYLFRKEGQNVTLSCEQNLNHDAMYWYRQDPGQGLRLIYYSQIVNDFQKGDIAEGYSVSREKKESFPLTVTSAQKNPTAFYLCASSRQGKDEKLFFGSGTQLSVL.

V gene TRBV11-2 combines with J gene TRBJ1-1; D call uncertain. V was shortened by 0 bases and J by 0 bases, with 5 bases between the two germline ends. The CDR3 loop spans 14 amino acids. The germline V gene has CDR1 SGHAT and CDR2 FQNNGV. The CDR3: CASSLDMMNTEAFF. CDR3 nucleotide sequence: TGTGCCAGCAGCTTAGACATGATGAACACTGAAGCTTTCTTT.

This clone was recorded once. V gene TRBV6-6 combines with J gene TRBJ2-7; 9 nucleotides agree with TRBD1. V was clipped by 0 bases and J by 6 bases; unmatched bases: 3. CDR3 size: 14 residues. Looked up from germline, CDR1 is MNHNY and CDR2 is SVGAGI (reference sequence). In nucleotides, the CDR3 is TGTGCCAGCAGTTACTCGGGACAGGGTGGCGAGCAGTACTTC. Its translation is CASSYSGQGGEQYF.

This clone was detected only once. The rearrangement joins TRBV19 to TRBJ2-2, with TRBD1 matching over 8 bases. The junction had 7 bases not matched to a gene; V was cut back by 4 bases and J by 6 bases. The CDR3 is 15 amino acids. Looked up from germline, CDR1 is LNHDA and CDR2 is SQIVND (reference sequence). CDR3 sequence reads: CASSTQGATAGELFF. The CDR3 region has the DNA TGTGCCAGTAGTACCCAGGGGGCTACGGCCGGGGAGCTGTTTTTT.

The chain joins TRBV7-2 to TRBJ1-5; TRBD1 matches at 7 bases. V trimming: 5 bases; J trimming: 4 bases; junction bases outside the gene matches: 8. The V gene's germline CDR1 is SGHTA and CDR2 FQGNSA. The CDR3 extends over 15 amino acids. As DNA, the CDR3 is TGTGCCAGCAGCCTGACGGCACAGGGGAATCAGCCCCAGCATTTT. This sequence encodes CASSLTAQGNQPQHF.

The chain employs TRBV5-1 and TRBJ2-3, with D unclear. CDR1 is SGHRS and CDR2 is YFSETQ in the germline V gene. The V end lost 0 bases, the J end lost 3 bases, and 14 bases lay between the germline ends. The CDR3 is made up of 16 amino acids. The CDR3 loop reads CASSLVGKGRTDTQYF. The CDR3 coding sequence is TGCGCCAGCAGCTTGGTAGGCAAGGGCAGGACAGATACGCAGTATTTT.

The chain links TRBV29-1 to TRBJ1-2; perhaps TRBD1 as D (6 bases). V was shortened by 2 bases and J by 4 bases, with 14 bases between the two germline ends. This CDR3 spans 14 amino acids. The V gene's germline CDR1 is SQVTM and CDR2 ANQGSEA. As DNA, the CDR3 is TGCAGCGTTGAAAGGGGCAGGGGTACCTATGGCTACACCTTC. This gives the protein CSVERGRGTYGYTF.

The J gene is TRBJ2-5, the V gene TRBV5-1, with D unclear. V shed 4 bases and J shed 5 bases, with 12 bases lying between them. From germline, CDR1 is SGHRS and CDR2 YFSETQ. The CDR3 length is 13 residues. CDR3 region: CASSVRSGETQYF. The CDR3 nucleotides read TGCGCCAGCAGCGTCAGAAGTGGGGAGACCCAGTACTTC. Drawing the rest from reference TRBV5-1 and TRBJ2-5, the complete variable domain is KAGVTQTPRYLIKTRGQQVTLSCSPISGHRSVSWYQQTPGQGLQFLFEYFSETQRNKGNFPGRFSGRQFSNSRSEMNVSTLELGDSALYLCASSVRSGETQYFGPGTRLLVL.

The gene calls are TRBV5-1 and TRBJ2-7; possible D gene TRBD1, 7 bases. V was clipped by 0 bases and J by 3 bases, with 10 bases between them. The germline gives CDR1 SGHRS, CDR2 YFSETQ. The CDR3 runs to 14 residues. Here the CDR3 DNA reads TGCGCCAGCAGCTTGGGGCAGGGGGGCTACGAGCAGTACTTC. This sequence encodes CASSLGQGGYEQYF.

The chain has TRBV4-2 and TRBJ2-7; no clear D. The CDR3 contains 16 residues. CDR1 LGHNA and CDR2 YNFKEQ come from the germline V gene. Trimming stripped 0 bases from V and 3 bases from J, with 15 bases between. The CDR3 region has the DNA TGTGCCAGCAGCCAAGATGTCCGCCAGGCCGGCTACGAGCAGTACTTC. This translates into CASSQDVRQAGYEQYF.